This T cell receptor beta chain is drawn from a study of Graves' ophthalmopathy and Graves' hyperthyroidism. Background on the study: Ophthalmopathy not arising within 18 months of follow-up defined hyperthyroidism as stable. Study-level points and caveats: As the model predicted ophthalmopathy progression, it achieved a sensitivity of 70% to 71% and a specificity of 72.22%. Discrimination between ophthalmopathy and stable hyperthyroidism by a 13-signature model showed about 88% sensitivity and roughly 80% specificity. Blood was where most expanded thyroid clonotypes above 0.001 frequency also turned up.

RNA served as the template for amplifying TCR beta CDR3 regions. The library came from an HTBI-primed first-round RT-PCR and a second-round multiplex PCR. TCRdb re-called the multiplex PCR reads through MiXCR, storing one row per CDR3 protein. Of some 1.1 million distinct CDR3 sequences listed, about 38% are singletons. In its sample, this clonotype was seen many times. Its antigen remains unidentified. From germline, CDR1 is ENHRY and CDR2 SYGVKD. The CDR3 spans 14 residues. The V end lost 4 bases, the J end lost 2 bases, and 12 bases lay between the germline ends. Input material: peripheral blood or thyroid tissue (not recorded which). This TCR came from an adult man with Graves' hyperthyroidism. The chain is built from TRBV10-3 and TRBJ2-7; weak D call: TRBD1 (5 bases). In nucleotides, the CDR3 is TGTGCCATCAGTGGTCAGGGTAGGACCTACGAGCAGTACTTC. Translation gives CAISGQGRTYEQYF.